These 9 T cell receptor beta chains share one sample of origin, sequenced in a study of T cells in Graves' hyperthyroidism and ophthalmopathy. It was RNA transcripts that yielded the amplified TCR beta CDR3 regions. First-round RT-PCR targeting the TCR CDR3 was performed with the HTBI primer set. From the multiplex PCR reads, TCRdb called clonotypes with MiXCR, one entry per CDR3 protein. Among around 800,000 distinct CDR3 sequences, roughly 40% were seen once, and the ten largest hold 7.5% to 9.5%. What was sequenced was blood. The receptors were sampled from a man younger than 35 with Graves' hyperthyroidism.

In regard to this clonotype: This may arise from a read error, as a much more abundant clone is one base away. The chain carries TRBV9 and TRBJ2-5, with TRBD1 identical over 9 bases. Germline CDR1 SGDLS, CDR2 YYNGEE. V was pared by 3 bases and J by 12 bases, with 3 bases of the junction left unmatched. The CDR3 runs 11 residues. This chain's CDR3 is CASSAGDREYF. The CDR3 DNA sequence: TGTGCCAGCAGCGCCGGGGACAGGGAGTACTTC.

This clonotype has at least ten counts. The genes are TRBV2 and TRBJ2-5, with 7 bases aligning to TRBD1. The CDR3 loop spans 13 amino acids. Germline V gene sequence: CDR1 SNHLY, CDR2 FYNNEI. The junction had 7 bases not matched to a gene; V was cut back by 11 bases and J by 1 base. CDR3 in DNA: TGTGCCTTGGACAGGACTTCCCAAGAGACCCAGTACTTC. Protein sequence: CALDRTSQETQYF. Looking up the rest from reference TRBV2 and TRBJ2-5 gives the full variable domain: EPEVTQTPSHQVTQMGQEVILRCVPISNHLYFYWYRQILGQKVEFLVSFYNNEISEKSEIFDDQFSVERPDGSNFTLKIRSTKLEDSAMYFCALDRTSQETQYFGPGTRLLVL.

The V and J genes are TRBV7-9 and TRBJ2-5, with TRBD2 matching 12 bases. With V trimmed by 3 bases and J by 3 bases, 5 bases remained unmatched. This CDR3 is 16 amino acids long. Germline V gives CDR1 SEHNR, CDR2 FQNEAQ (reference sequence). CDR3 nucleotides: TGTGCCAGCAGCTTCAGCCTAGCGGGGGGGGAAGAGACCCAGTACTTC. Its translation: CASSFSLAGGEETQYF.

CDR3 sequence (DNA): TGTGCCAGCAGCCTCGGAAAAGAGGAGCCCCAGCATTTT. It specifies CASSLGKEEPQHF. The chain combines TRBV4-2 with TRBJ1-5; D remains ambiguous. Looked up from germline, CDR1 is LGHNA and CDR2 is YNFKEQ. The germline V and J ends were trimmed by 4 bases and 8 bases, with 12 bases remaining between them. This CDR3 is built from 13 residues.

The V gene is TRBV2, the J gene TRBJ1-2; 9 nucleotides agree with TRBD1. Looked up from germline, CDR1 is SNHLY and CDR2 is FYNNEI. CDR3 length: 11 residues. The CDR3 DNA reads TGTGCTTATACAGGGGGCGATGGCTACACCTTC. This sequence encodes CAYTGGDGYTF.

The V and J genes are TRBV2 and TRBJ1-1, with TRBD1 as a possible D gene (6 bases). V was shortened by 10 bases and J by 4 bases, with 16 bases between the two germline ends. The CDR3 runs to 13 residues. Germline V lookup: CDR1 SNHLY, CDR2 FYNNEI. The CDR3 loop reads CAIGGGLGTEAFF. CDR3 in DNA: TGTGCCATCGGCGGGGGGCTTGGCACTGAAGCTTTCTTT.

This chain links TRBV12-5 with TRBJ1-1; a possible D gene is TRBD1 (6 bases). The CDR3 is 14 residues long. CDR1 is LGHNT and CDR2 is FRNRAP in the germline V gene. V gave up 1 base and J gave up 4 bases, with 10 bases separating them. The CDR3 spells CASGLGQGSTEAFF. For the CDR3, the DNA is TGTGCTAGTGGTTTGGGGCAGGGGAGCACTGAAGCTTTCTTT.

As to this clonotype: Possible read error: a much larger clone is one base away. This chain connects TRBV5-1 to TRBJ1-2; unclear D gene. Germline V gives CDR1 SGHRS, CDR2 YFSETQ. This CDR3 region has 12 residues. As DNA, the CDR3 is TGTGCCAGCAGCCCTGGAGAACGGAGCTACACCTTC. Protein: CASSPGERSYTF.

The rearrangement links TRBV2 to TRBJ2-1; D may correspond to TRBD1 or TRBD2 (6 bases each). V lost 8 bases and J lost 4, with 12 bases in between. The germline CDR1 and CDR2 sequences are SNHLY and FYNNEI. This CDR3 is built from 13 residues. CDR3 amino acids: CASLRDKYNEQFF. CDR3 DNA: TGTGCCAGCCTGCGGGACAAGTACAATGAGCAGTTCTTC.